The next 26 T cell receptor beta chains were all read from a single sample in a study of blood T cell repertoires in COVID-19. Assay: immunoSEQ multiplex PCR; the TCRdb copy retains only in-frame clones and omits some. The top ten clones hold 5% to 6% of a sample with about 270,000 clones, about 82% of them seen once. The sample consisted of peripheral blood. Source of these receptors: a woman of 80 years or more with COVID-19, enrolled during active disease.

This clone was seen a few times. The genes are TRBV6-6 and TRBJ1-2, with TRBD1 identical over 8 bases. This CDR3 has 14 residues. CDR1 and CDR2 from the germline V gene are MNHNY and SVGAGI (reference sequence). Germline trimming cut 0 bases from V and 8 bases from J; bases unmatched to any gene: 5. Here the CDR3 DNA reads TGTGCCAGCAGTTACTCGAGTCCAGGGGGCGGCTACACCTTC. The encoded protein is CASSYSSPGGGYTF.

The V call is TRBV3-1 (or the pseudogene TRBV3-2), the J call TRBJ1-3; D gene unclear. Germline V CDR1 and CDR2: LGHDT, YNNKEL (reference sequence). The CDR3 loop spans 15 amino acids. V lost 0 bases to trimming and J lost 3 bases, with 9 bases between them. In DNA, the CDR3 is TGTGCCAGCAGCCAAGAGGTGGGGAGTGGAAACACCATATATTTT. Encoded protein: CASSQEVGSGNTIYF.

This sequence joins TRBV4-3 and TRBJ2-3, with 8 bases that match TRBD1. The CDR3 is 16 amino acids. V gave up 4 bases and J gave up 4 bases; unmatched junction bases: 10. The germline V gene has CDR1 LGHNA and CDR2 YSLEER. The chain's CDR3 is CASSPGQGGYADTQYF. The CDR3, as DNA: TGCGCCAGCAGCCCCGGACAGGGCGGGTATGCAGATACGCAGTATTTT.

The rearrangement uses TRBV28 and TRBJ1-5; D uncertain. In germline, CDR1 is MDHEN, CDR2 SYDVKM. This CDR3 spans 12 amino acids. V lost 4 bases, J lost 9 bases, and 10 bases lay in between. CDR3 residues: CASSSQVRPQHF. The CDR3 bases are TGTGCCAGCAGTTCGCAGGTACGGCCCCAGCATTTT.

The J gene is TRBJ1-6, the V gene TRBV19, with D possibly being TRBD1 (5 bases). From germline, CDR1 is LNHDA and CDR2 SQIVND (reference sequence). CDR3 length: 15 amino acids. V shed 8 bases and J shed 7 bases, with 18 bases lying between them. In DNA, the CDR3 is TGTGCCAGTTTGCCTCAGGGATCGGACAATTCACCCCTCCACTTT. As protein: CASLPQGSDNSPLHF.

The chain combines TRBV5-4 with TRBJ2-3; TRBD1 is a possible D gene (6 bases). The CDR3 extends over 15 amino acids. Trimming shortened V by 3 bases and J by 2 bases, and 13 bases separated the two germline ends. CDR1 is SGHNT, CDR2 YYREEE, per germline (reference sequence). The CDR3 coding sequence is TGTGCCAGCAGCTCATGGGGGCTAGACACAGATACGCAGTATTTT. Its protein is CASSSWGLDTDTQYF.

The chain combines TRBV28 with TRBJ1-2; D is uncertain. The V and J ends lost 8 bases and 1 base respectively, with 14 bases between them. The CDR3 contains 14 residues. The germline CDR1 and CDR2 sequences are MDHEN and SYDVKM. CDR3 nucleotides: TGTGCCAGCGGCGGGCCAGGTCGTAACTATGGCTACACCTTC. Protein: CASGGPGRNYGYTF.

This clone was recorded only once. The same CDR3 arises from other DNA sequences in this sample as well. The chain couples TRBV5-1 to TRBJ2-3, with 12 bases that match TRBD2. This CDR3 is 16 amino acids long. After removal of 0 bases from V and 1 base from J, the junction contained 0 bases not matched to a gene. The V gene's germline CDR1 is SGHRS and CDR2 YFSETQ. The CDR3 spells CASSLGTSGGTDTQYF. CDR3 DNA: TGCGCCAGCAGCTTGGGGACTAGCGGGGGCACAGATACGCAGTATTTT.

This clone has a handful of counts. This CDR3 is CASSLGQGGQGYTF. The CDR3 DNA is TGTGCCAGCAGCTTAGGGCAGGGAGGTCAGGGCTACACCTTC. V gene TRBV7-9 combines with J gene TRBJ1-2, with D possibly being TRBD1 (5 bases). The CDR3 is made up of 14 amino acids. Germline lookup yields CDR1 SEHNR and CDR2 FQNEAQ (reference sequence). Deletions cut 1 base from V and 8 bases from J, with 14 bases between.

The DNA of the CDR3 is TGTGCCAGTACGATAACAGGTTCCGGAAACACCATATATTTT. Protein: CASTITGSGNTIYF. This rearrangement joins TRBV6-5 to TRBJ1-3, with D perhaps matching TRBD1 (5 bases). V was shortened by 9 bases and J by 4 bases, with 16 bases between the two germline ends. The CDR3 sequence is 14 residues long. CDR1 is MNHEY and CDR2 is SVGAGI in the germline V gene.

V and J are TRBV3-1 (or the pseudogene TRBV3-2) and TRBJ1-1, with 10 bases aligning to TRBD1. CDR3 size: 15 residues. Trimming cost V 4 bases and J 4 bases; bases outside gene matches: 6. The germline V gene encodes CDR1 LGHDT and CDR2 YNNKEL (reference sequence). The CDR3 DNA is TGTGCCAGCAGCCTCCCCAGGACAGGGGGCACTGAAGCTTTCTTT. Protein sequence: CASSLPRTGGTEAFF.

In its sample, this clone was seen a few times. The chain carries TRBV11-2 and TRBJ1-1; the D gene is possibly TRBD1 (5 bases). The V end was cut by 1 base, the J end by 0 bases, with 12 bases between. CDR3 length equals 16 residues. CDR1 and CDR2 from the germline V gene are SGHAT and FQNNGV. The chain's CDR3 is CASSLAGRRVNTEAFF. CDR3 bases: TGTGCCAGCAGCTTAGCCGGGCGCAGGGTGAACACTGAAGCTTTCTTT.

The V gene is TRBV30, the J gene TRBJ1-1, with D uncertain. Deletions cut 0 bases from V and 4 bases from J, with 12 bases between. Per germline, CDR1 GTSNPN and CDR2 SVGIG (reference sequence). This CDR3 region has 14 residues. Written as DNA, the CDR3 is TGTGCCTGGAGTGTGGGCAGTTCGTCCACTGAAGCTTTCTTT. Translating gives CAWSVGSSSTEAFF.

This clone was picked up one time. This sequence joins TRBV6-5 and TRBJ2-4, with 7 bases fitting TRBD2. The germline CDR1 and CDR2 sequences are MNHEY and SVGAGI. This CDR3 region has 14 residues. Trimming cost V 4 bases and J 5 bases; bases outside gene matches: 5. The CDR3 protein is CASSFLRGENIQYF. As DNA, the CDR3 is TGTGCCAGCAGTTTCTTACGGGGGGAAAACATTCAGTACTTC.

The rearrangement links TRBV27 to TRBJ1-4; 9 bases line up with TRBD1. In germline, CDR1 is MNHEY, CDR2 SMNVEV (reference sequence). V shed 0 bases, J shed 8 bases, and the junction held 19 bases outside the gene matches. The CDR3 covers 20 residues. The CDR3, as DNA: TGTGCCAGCAGTTTATCGGGGGGAGGGACAGGGTCAATTCCTCGGGAAAAACTGTTTTTT. Translating it yields CASSLSGGGTGSIPREKLFF.

The chain combines TRBV9 with TRBJ2-2; 8 nucleotides align to TRBD2. The length of the CDR3 is 13 residues. Germline trimming cut 5 bases from V and 5 bases from J; bases unmatched to any gene: 2. Per the germline V gene, CDR1 is SGDLS and CDR2 is YYNGEE. The CDR3 DNA reads as TGTGCCAGCAGAGAGCGGGGGACCGGGGAGCTGTTTTTT. Its protein product is CASRERGTGELFF.

This clone was counted only a few times. The CDR3 sequence is CASSWGGSGANVLTF. CDR3 nucleotide sequence: TGTGCCAGCAGTTGGGGGGGCTCTGGGGCCAACGTCCTGACTTTC. J is TRBJ2-6 and V is TRBV28, with 7 bases lining up with TRBD2. V dropped 4 bases and J dropped 0; count of bases not matched to a gene: 0. This CDR3 is built from 15 residues. Looked up from germline, CDR1 is MDHEN and CDR2 is SYDVKM.

Only a few counts were recorded for this clone. The chain employs TRBV30 and TRBJ1-5, with 10 bases matching TRBD1. The V and J ends lost 0 bases and 7 bases, in that order; junction bases with no gene match: 12. The CDR3 spans 17 residues. Germline V gives CDR1 GTSNPN, CDR2 SVGIG (reference sequence). The chain's CDR3 is CAWSVGTGVLEVQPQHF. The CDR3 DNA reads as TGTGCCTGGAGTGTAGGGACAGGGGTGCTCGAAGTCCAGCCCCAGCATTTT.

The chain employs TRBV27 and TRBJ2-2; TRBD2 agrees at 13 bases. CDR3 length: 16 amino acids. Per the germline V gene, CDR1 is MNHEY and CDR2 is SMNVEV (reference sequence). Trimming at V came to 5 bases and at J to 6 bases, leaving 6 bases not matched to a gene. The DNA of the CDR3 is TGTGCCAGCAGTGTACTAGCGGGGGGGCTGGCCGGGGAGCTGTTTTTT. This gives the protein CASSVLAGGLAGELFF.

Concerning this clone: Other nucleotide sequences from this sample produce the same CDR3. J is TRBJ1-5 and V is TRBV5-1; no clear D gene. Germline V gene sequence: CDR1 SGHRS, CDR2 YFSETQ. The CDR3 loop spans 15 amino acids. Trimming left V 0 bases short and J 4 bases short, with 11 bases between. DNA for the CDR3: TGCGCCAGCAGCTTGGACGGCGGAGGGAATCAGCCCCAGCATTTT. As protein: CASSLDGGGNQPQHF.

The rearrangement uses TRBV11-1 and TRBJ2-5; no firm D call. In germline, CDR1 is SGHAT, CDR2 FQDESV (reference sequence). CDR3 size: 13 residues. V shed 3 bases and J shed 3 bases, with 8 bases lying between them. The CDR3 nucleotides read TGTGCCAGCAGCTTGGGCTCTAAAGAGACCCAGTACTTC. This codes for CASSLGSKETQYF.

This clone was seen a few times. The chain carries TRBV5-1 and TRBJ1-1, with a possible D match to TRBD1 (5 bases). CDR3 length: 15 residues. CDR1 SGHRS and CDR2 YFSETQ come from the germline V gene. Trimming shortened V by 0 bases and J by 4 bases, and 13 bases separated the two germline ends. The CDR3, as DNA: TGCGCCAGCAGCTTGGTCTGGGGTAGGGGCACTGAAGCTTTCTTT. Residues: CASSLVWGRGTEAFF.

This clone was found once. The chain carries TRBV15 and TRBJ1-3; D might be TRBD1 (6 bases). This CDR3 spans 15 amino acids. CDR1 and CDR2 (germline): LNHNV, YYDKDF (reference sequence). The ends were cut back, 0 bases at V and 3 bases at J, with 9 bases in the middle. The CDR3 DNA follows: TGTGCCACCAGCAGAGACAGGGGAAATGGAAACACCATATATTTT. Translated: CATSRDRGNGNTIYF.

This sequence joins TRBV19 and TRBJ2-5, with 11 bases aligning to TRBD2. The length of the CDR3 is 16 residues. J lost 5 bases, V lost 4 bases, and 9 bases had no gene match. Germline lookup yields CDR1 LNHDA and CDR2 SQIVND (reference sequence). Here the CDR3 reads CASSRASGGSVETQYF. As DNA, the CDR3 is TGTGCCAGTAGTAGAGCTAGCGGGGGGAGTGTTGAGACCCAGTACTTC.

This clone was recorded a few times. The chain uses TRBV5-1 and TRBJ1-4; 10 bases agree with TRBD1. The ends lost 3 bases at V and 17 bases at J; junction bases unmatched: 10. This CDR3 has 13 amino acids. Germline CDR1 reads SGHRS; CDR2 reads YFSETQ. The CDR3 DNA sequence: TGCGCCAGCAGCTCGCCCGGGACAGGGGAGATCTTTTTT. This gives the protein CASSSPGTGEIFF.

This rearrangement joins TRBV5-1 to TRBJ1-1; D is unclear. V gave up 1 base and J gave up 10 bases, with 14 bases separating them. The CDR3 spans 13 residues. The germline gives CDR1 SGHRS, CDR2 YFSETQ. CDR3 nucleotide sequence: TGCGCCAGCAGCTTGAATGAACGGGATTCAGCTTTCTTT. Translation: CASSLNERDSAFF.